These 32 T cell receptor beta chains came from one sample sequenced in a study of human T cells and chemical hapten exposure (dated by TCRdb to the early 2020s). The time point label, read with the paper, signifies: patch test 3, about 24 weeks after DPC sensitization. Explained via the paper, the treatment or condition label denotes: therapeutic diphenylcyclopropenone sensitization with weekly scalp DPC. The library was obtained by RACE. The sequencer was a NextSeq 500. TCRdb trimmed the raw reads at Q25, called clones with MiXCR and kept productive beta chains. Duplicate CDR3 protein sequences are folded into a single record with the most common DNA and genes. This sample comprises about 90,000 distinct CDR3 sequences, roughly a tenth of them detected only once. Of the sample, approximately 1% falls within the top ten clones. The sample consisted of whole blood, taken in connection with sensitization to the hapten diphenylcyclopropenone (DPC). The receptors originated from a woman aged 25 to 39 with alopecia areata. Some clones in this sample may be carry-over from other donors' samples.

This clonotype was detected ten times or more. The J gene is TRBJ2-5, the V gene TRBV6-2 or TRBV6-3; the match to TRBD1 covers 11 bases. The CDR3 sequence is 17 residues long. Germline V gives CDR1 MNHEY, CDR2 SVGEGT. V was pared by 7 bases and J by 7 bases, with 17 bases of the junction left unmatched. The CDR3 is CASNSIWDRGILGTQYF. CDR3 nucleotide sequence: TGTGCCAGCAACTCCATCTGGGACAGGGGGATACTCGGGACCCAGTACTTC.

This clonotype came up a few times. The chain carries TRBV18 and TRBJ1-4; D uncertain. The CDR3 has 13 residues. The V and J ends lost 2 bases and 6 bases respectively, with 7 bases between them. The V gene's germline CDR1 is KGHSH and CDR2 LQKENI. The CDR3 sequence: CASSPGSDEKLFF. The CDR3, as DNA: TGTGCCAGCTCACCAGGGAGCGATGAAAAACTGTTTTTT.

In this sample, this clonotype turned up many times. The J gene is TRBJ2-4, the V gene TRBV20-1, with TRBD2 matching 8 bases. CDR1 DFQATT and CDR2 SNEGSKA come from the germline V gene (reference sequence). The CDR3 has 12 residues. The V segment lost 5 bases and the J segment 7 bases; nucleotides outside the gene matches: 4. CDR3 DNA: TGCAGTGCTGAGGAGCGGGAGAACATTCAGTACTTC. This sequence encodes CSAEERENIQYF.

In its sample, this clonotype was seen a few times. The genes are TRBV5-5 and TRBJ1-2; D remains ambiguous. Trimming cost V 1 base and J 2 bases, with 15 bases left between them. CDR1 is SGHKS, CDR2 YYEKEE, per germline (reference sequence). This CDR3 has 16 residues. In nucleotides, the CDR3 is TGTGCCAGCAGCTTGAGGCCCCAGGCGAGGAACTATGGCTACACCTTC. This gives the protein CASSLRPQARNYGYTF.

The rearrangement uses TRBV9 and TRBJ2-3; TRBD1 matches 7 bases. Trimming took 3 bases from V and 4 from J; bases not matched to a gene: 5. Germline CDR1 reads SGDLS; CDR2 reads YYNGEE. This CDR3 is built from 14 residues. CDR3 bases: TGTGCCAGCAGCGGCGCCCAGGGGGCAGATACGCAGTATTTT. Its protein is CASSGAQGADTQYF. Full variable domain (outside the CDR3, taken from reference TRBV9 and TRBJ2-3): DSGVTQTPKHLITATGQRVTLRCSPRSGDLSVYWYQQSLDQGLQFLIQYYNGEERAKGNILERFSAQQFPDLHSELNLSSLELGDSALYFCASSGAQGADTQYFGPGTRLTVL.

This clonotype was detected ten times or more. The V call is TRBV5-1, the J call TRBJ1-1, with D unclear. CDR1 and CDR2 from the germline V gene are SGHRS and YFSETQ. Trimming removed 4 bases at V and 1 base at J, with 20 bases between. This CDR3 is 17 amino acids long. CDR3 region: CASSRLLLKRRNTEAFF. The CDR3 nucleotides read TGCGCCAGCAGCCGTTTACTCCTGAAAAGGAGGAACACTGAAGCTTTCTTT. Full variable domain (outside the CDR3, taken from reference TRBV5-1 and TRBJ1-1): KAGVTQTPRYLIKTRGQQVTLSCSPISGHRSVSWYQQTPGQGLQFLFEYFSETQRNKGNFPGRFSGRQFSNSRSEMNVSTLELGDSALYLCASSRLLLKRRNTEAFFGQGTRLTVV.

A few counts support this clonotype. This chain connects TRBV5-1 to TRBJ2-5, with 7 bases matching TRBD1. Per the germline V gene, CDR1 is SGHRS and CDR2 is YFSETQ. The CDR3 sequence is 13 residues long. V gave up 5 bases and J gave up 2 bases; unmatched junction bases: 3. This CDR3 is CASRIRGQETQYF. The CDR3 region has the DNA TGCGCCAGCAGAATCAGGGGGCAAGAGACCCAGTACTTC.

This clonotype was recorded at least ten times. The V and J genes are TRBV28 and TRBJ1-5; no clear D. The CDR3 is made up of 12 amino acids. Looked up from germline, CDR1 is MDHEN and CDR2 is SYDVKM. Trimming pared 3 bases from V and 7 bases from J, leaving 7 bases between. The DNA for the CDR3 is TGTGCCAGCAGTTTGCGGGCCCAGCCCCAGCATTTT. Its protein is CASSLRAQPQHF.

This clonotype was counted ten times or more. The rearrangement uses TRBV4-1 and TRBJ1-1, with D perhaps TRBD1 (6 bases). Trimming removed 2 bases from V and 1 base from J, with 11 bases in between. CDR3 length equals 15 residues. Germline CDR1 reads MGHRA; CDR2 reads YSYEKL. Here the CDR3 DNA reads TGCGCCAGCAGCCAACTGACGGGGGCGAACACTGAAGCTTTCTTT. Residues: CASSQLTGANTEAFF.

Remarks on this clonotype: A clone one base away is much larger, so this may be a read error. The chain carries TRBV6-9 and TRBJ1-1, with 7 bases identical to TRBD1. Germline V gene lookup returns CDR1 MNHGY and CDR2 SVAAGI. V lost 5 bases and J lost 1; bases outside the gene matches: 4. This CDR3 has 14 residues. DNA of the CDR3: TGTGCCAGCAGTGAGGGGGCAACGAACACTGAAGCTTTCTTT. Translation: CASSEGATNTEAFF.

V usage is TRBV3-1 and J usage is TRBJ1-1; D uncertain. Germline V CDR1 and CDR2: LGHDT, YNNKEL (reference sequence). Trimming left V 1 base short and J 1 base short, with 10 bases between. The CDR3 length is 15 residues. The CDR3 DNA follows: TGTGCCAGCAGCCAAGTCGGAGGGTCGAACACTGAAGCTTTCTTT. Translated, it gives CASSQVGGSNTEAFF. Full variable domain (missing parts from reference TRBV3-1 and TRBJ1-1): DTAVSQTPKYLVTQMGNDKSIKCEQNLGHDTMYWYKQDSKKFLKIMFSYNNKELIINETVPNRFSPKSPDKAHLNLHINSLELGDSAVYFCASSQVGGSNTEAFFGQGTRLTVV.

About this clonotype itself: The junction does not match germline at one end; this may be a read error. The gene calls are TRBV18 and TRBJ1-5; D is unresolved. The CDR3 consists of 15 residues. Germline V gives CDR1 KGHSH, CDR2 LQKENI. The chain's CDR3 is CVSSPPGRSNQPQHF. CDR3 DNA sequence: TGTGTCAGCTCACCACCCGGCAGGAGCAATCAGCCCCAGCATTTT.

This clonotype showed up many times. The rearrangement links TRBV7-3 to TRBJ2-3, with 7 bases fitting TRBD2. This CDR3 is built from 15 residues. Trimming at V came to 3 bases and at J to 3 bases, leaving 6 bases not matched to a gene. Germline CDR1 reads SGHTA; CDR2 reads FQGTGA. CDR3: CASSLKFGGTDTQYF. CDR3 nucleotide sequence: TGTGCCAGCAGCTTGAAGTTCGGGGGGACAGATACGCAGTATTTT.

This clonotype was seen ten or more times. The CDR3 region is CSALDRGSGANVLTF. For the CDR3, the DNA is TGCAGTGCCCTGGACAGGGGCTCTGGGGCCAACGTCCTGACTTTC. The chain recombines TRBV20-1 with TRBJ2-6; 9 nucleotides agree with TRBD1. The CDR3 length is 15 residues. Trimming at V came to 6 bases and at J to 0 bases, leaving 3 bases not matched to a gene. Per germline, CDR1 DFQATT and CDR2 SNEGSKA (reference sequence).

This clonotype turned up a few times. The chain has TRBV20-1 and TRBJ2-7; D is uncertain. Germline V CDR1 and CDR2: DFQATT, SNEGSKA (reference sequence). V gave up 0 bases and J gave up 2 bases, with 14 bases separating them. This CDR3 contains 15 residues. The CDR3 sequence is CSARDVRLKTYEQYF. The CDR3 nucleotides are TGCAGTGCTAGAGATGTCAGGCTGAAAACCTACGAGCAGTACTTC.

This clonotype came up many times. The V gene is TRBV6-5, the J gene TRBJ1-6, with 9 positions matching TRBD1. CDR3 length equals 16 residues. V lost 7 bases, J lost 5 bases, and 9 bases stayed unmatched. Per germline, CDR1 MNHEY and CDR2 SVGAGI. The CDR3 protein is CASKQTGGTDNSPLHF. DNA for the CDR3: TGTGCCAGCAAACAAACAGGGGGCACGGATAATTCACCCCTCCACTTT.

This clonotype has a count of ten or more. The rearrangement uses TRBV28 and TRBJ2-7; 7 positions agree with TRBD1. V shed 6 bases and J 2 bases; nucleotides not matched to a gene: 7. Germline CDR1 and CDR2: MDHEN and SYDVKM. The CDR3 length is 14 residues. CDR3 DNA: TGTGCCAGCAGCGTACAGGGGACCCCCTACGAGCAGTACTTC. As protein: CASSVQGTPYEQYF.

This clonotype was detected many times. The genes are TRBV7-9 and TRBJ2-1; TRBD2 might be the D (6 bases). Germline lookup yields CDR1 SEHNR and CDR2 FQNEAQ (reference sequence). This CDR3 region has 15 residues. With 1 base removed from V and 4 bases from J, the gap between germline ends came to 11 bases. The CDR3 nucleotides are TGTGCCAGCAGCTTAGTCGGCGGGGATTACAATGAGCAGTTCTTC. Its protein is CASSLVGGDYNEQFF.

In this sample, this clonotype turned up many times. J is TRBJ2-3 and V is TRBV20-1, with D possibly being TRBD2 (6 bases). The CDR3 has 15 amino acids. Per germline, CDR1 DFQATT and CDR2 SNEGSKA (reference sequence). Trimming stripped 5 bases from V and 3 bases from J, with 18 bases between. CDR3 region: CSASPGGGGTDTQYF. The CDR3 DNA reads as TGCAGTGCTTCCCCCGGGGGAGGAGGGACAGATACGCAGTATTTT.

This clonotype has a count of ten or more. The CDR3 DNA is TGTGCCAGCAGTGGGACAGGGGGCTCCTACGAGCAGTACTTC. Protein sequence: CASSGTGGSYEQYF. The V call is TRBV25-1, the J call TRBJ2-7; 10 bases match TRBD1. This CDR3 has 14 residues. V trimming: 4 bases; J trimming: 0 bases; junction bases outside the gene matches: 0. Germline V gene sequence: CDR1 MGHDK, CDR2 SYGVNS.

As concerns this clonotype: This may be a read error, as it is one base from a much larger clone. The gene calls are TRBV20-1 and TRBJ2-7; 9 bases align to TRBD1. Per the germline V gene, CDR1 is DFQATT and CDR2 is SNEGSKA (reference sequence). V dropped 3 bases and J dropped 9; count of bases not matched to a gene: 9. CDR3 length equals 13 residues. For the CDR3, the DNA is TGCAGTGCTAGCCAGGACAGGGGCGTTGGGCAGTACTTC. Residues: CSASQDRGVGQYF.

This clonotype has only a few counts. The V and J genes are TRBV4-3 and TRBJ2-2; TRBD2 might be the D (5 bases). The germline V gene encodes CDR1 LGHNA and CDR2 YSLEER. The CDR3 is 17 residues long. The V end was cut by 1 base, the J end by 2 bases, with 14 bases between. The CDR3 loop reads CASSQGFDSANTGELFF. The CDR3 DNA reads TGCGCCAGCAGCCAAGGATTCGATAGCGCTAACACCGGGGAGCTGTTTTTT.

The V gene is TRBV4-3, the J gene TRBJ2-5, with D perhaps matching TRBD2 (5 bases). Looked up from germline, CDR1 is LGHNA and CDR2 is YSLEER. Trimming shortened V by 2 bases and J by 4 bases, and 20 bases separated the two germline ends. CDR3 length equals 17 residues. CDR3 loop: CASSQQSGISTPETQYF. CDR3 in DNA: TGCGCCAGCAGCCAACAATCGGGAATTTCAACGCCAGAGACCCAGTACTTC.

This clonotype occurred many times. V usage is TRBV28 and J usage is TRBJ2-7; 8 positions agree with TRBD1. This CDR3 has 15 residues. Germline values: CDR1 MDHEN, CDR2 SYDVKM. The V segment lost 2 bases and the J segment 5 bases; nucleotides outside the gene matches: 8. DNA of the CDR3: TGTGCCAGCAGTTTAACGGCAGGGGGCCTGAACGAGCAGTACTTC. It is translated as CASSLTAGGLNEQYF.

This clonotype was counted ten times or more. The CDR3: CASSLAGYQTYEQYF. CDR3 nucleotide sequence: TGTGCCAGCAGTTTAGCAGGGTACCAGACCTACGAGCAGTACTTC. The rearrangement uses TRBV27 and TRBJ2-7; the D gene is possibly TRBD1 (5 bases). The CDR3 spans 15 residues. V was cut by 2 bases and J by 2 bases, with 13 bases left in between. Germline values: CDR1 MNHEY, CDR2 SMNVEV (reference sequence).

This clonotype was counted ten times or more. J is TRBJ2-2 and V is TRBV28, with D possibly being TRBD1 (6 bases). Germline lookup yields CDR1 MDHEN and CDR2 SYDVKM. The CDR3 spans 13 residues. V gave up 6 bases and J gave up 5 bases, with 10 bases separating them. CDR3 in DNA: TGTGCCAGCAGACCCCAGGGGACCGGGGAGCTGTTTTTT. Its translation: CASRPQGTGELFF.

This clonotype occurred a few times. This chain joins TRBV3-1 and TRBJ2-1; TRBD1 agrees at 11 bases. CDR3 length equals 14 residues. Per germline, CDR1 LGHDT and CDR2 YNNKEL (reference sequence). With V trimmed by 3 bases and J by 7 bases, 2 bases remained unmatched. CDR3 sequence: CASSHWDRGNEQFF. CDR3 DNA: TGTGCCAGCAGCCACTGGGACAGGGGGAATGAGCAGTTCTTC.

This clonotype was seen a few times. This chain connects TRBV7-2 to TRBJ2-7, with no clear D. Trimming stripped 1 base from V and 7 bases from J, with 8 bases between. This CDR3 is 12 amino acids long. The germline V gene encodes CDR1 SGHTA and CDR2 FQGNSA. CDR3 DNA sequence: TGTGCCAGCAGCTTAGACGGTAGAGAGCAGTACTTC. Amino acids: CASSLDGREQYF.

This chain connects TRBV2 to TRBJ1-2, with a weak D call TRBD1 (5 bases). The CDR3 has 15 residues. The V end lost 1 base, the J end lost 4 bases, and 13 bases lay between the germline ends. Germline V gene data show CDR1 as SNHLY and CDR2 as FYNNEI. CDR3: CASSEVEGRLYGYTF. The CDR3 DNA follows: TGTGCCAGCAGTGAAGTGGAGGGACGCCTCTATGGCTACACCTTC.

The CDR3 DNA follows: TGTGCCAGCTGGGGAGGGGGATACGCCGGGGAGCTGTTTTTT. Translating gives CASWGGGYAGELFF. V and J are TRBV12-3 or TRBV12-4 and TRBJ2-2; D is possibly TRBD2 (7 bases). The CDR3 is made up of 14 amino acids. The V gene lost 8 bases and the J gene lost 6 bases, with 16 bases spanning the gap.

This clonotype was counted between two and nine times. This sequence joins TRBV20-1 and TRBJ2-7, with a tentative D call TRBD1 (6 bases). Trimming cost V 1 base and J 2 bases, with 18 bases left between them. This CDR3 contains 16 residues. Per the germline V gene, CDR1 is DFQATT and CDR2 is SNEGSKA (reference sequence). CDR3 in amino acids: CSARGGRGTTTYEQYF. Written as DNA, the CDR3 is TGCAGTGCTAGAGGAGGAAGGGGGACGACAACCTACGAGCAGTACTTC.

The V call is TRBV28, the J call TRBJ1-5; D might be TRBD1 (6 bases). The CDR3 has 13 residues. Germline assignment: CDR1 MDHEN and CDR2 SYDVKM. V dropped 6 bases and J dropped 4 bases, with 10 bases sitting between them. CDR3 sequence: CASSHDRNQPQHF. CDR3 bases: TGTGCCAGCAGCCATGACAGGAATCAGCCCCAGCATTTT.